Detailed here is one T cell receptor beta chain. There is no known antigen for this receptor. No clone much larger than this one lies a single base away; base qualities are absent. Library method: the immunoSEQ multiplex PCR assay. Here the immuneACCESS table is served through TCRdb, limited to in-frame sequences with V and J called. Missing clones are a known gap in these copies; in checked studies unresolved V genes cover under half, and the rest lacks a known reason. In this sample the table shows more than 50,000 clones, approximately 85% of which occur a single time. Nearly 5.5% of the sample belongs to the ten largest clones. The germline V gene sets CDR1 to MNHEY and CDR2 to SVGEGT. The CDR3, from cysteine to phenylalanine, totals 14 residues. The only DNA kept is the CDR3, 42 bases in frame from the first base. V and J are truncated by 2 bases and 8 bases respectively, leaving an intervening sequence of 13 bases.

This sample is part of a study of control samples from healthy donors and cancer patients (dated by TCRdb to 2020 to 2022). The chain employs TRBV6-2 or TRBV6-3 and TRBJ2-1; 5 matching bases give a weak D call of TRBD2. Sequences were obtained from blood. This clonotype was obtained from a man aged 35 to 55 in good health. At the DNA level, the sequence is TGTGCCAGCAGTTACGGAGCGGAAGAGGATGAGCAGTTCTTC. This gives the protein CASSYGAEEDEQFF.